The clone carrying this T cell receptor (beta chain) was counted many times. Using RNA transcripts as the source, TCR beta CDR3 regions were amplified. A set of HTBI primers served as the primers for a first-round RT-PCR of the TCR CDR3. TCRdb independently ran MiXCR on the multiplex PCR reads; one entry per CDR3 protein. This table has 300,000 to 400,000 distinct CDR3 sequences, 15% to 20% appearing once. J was trimmed by 1 base and V by 4 bases; bases with no gene match: 0. The germline V gene has CDR1 GTSNPN and CDR2 SVGIG (reference sequence). The CDR3 consists of 13 residues. The data derive from a study of T cells in Graves' hyperthyroidism and ophthalmopathy.

The sequencing input was blood. J is TRBJ2-1 and V is TRBV30; 8 nucleotides match TRBD2. This clonotype was obtained from a woman between 50 and 59 years old with Graves' hyperthyroidism. CDR3 in DNA: TGTGCCTGGACTAGCGGGTCCTACAATGAGCAGTTCTTC. Amino acids: CAWTSGSYNEQFF. The full variable domain, in which reference TRBV30 and TRBJ2-1 provide the parts outside the CDR3, is SQTIHQWPATLVQPVGSPLSLECTVEGTSNPNLYWYRQAAGRGLQLLFYSVGIGQISSEVPQNLSASRPQDRQFILSSKKLLLSDSGFYLCAWTSGSYNEQFFGPGTRLTVL.